Sequencing of this TCR beta chain was carried out in a study of blood T cell repertoires in COVID-19. The CDR3 is made up of 14 amino acids. CDR1 is SQVTM, CDR2 ANQGSEA, per germline. Unmatched junction bases numbered 7, after V lost 1 base and J lost 5 bases. Repertoires were generated with immunoSEQ multiplex PCR, while TCRdb's copy carries only in-frame clones and drops some. The repertoire holds roughly 86,000 clones, with around 81% as singletons. This clonotype originated in a man aged 55-75 years with acute or convalescent COVID-19. The chain uses TRBV29-1 and TRBJ2-5; 7 bases are shared with TRBD1. The sequenced material came from peripheral blood. CDR3 sequence: CSVEGDRSEETQYF. The CDR3 region has the DNA TGCAGCGTTGAAGGGGACAGATCGGAGGAGACCCAGTACTTC.